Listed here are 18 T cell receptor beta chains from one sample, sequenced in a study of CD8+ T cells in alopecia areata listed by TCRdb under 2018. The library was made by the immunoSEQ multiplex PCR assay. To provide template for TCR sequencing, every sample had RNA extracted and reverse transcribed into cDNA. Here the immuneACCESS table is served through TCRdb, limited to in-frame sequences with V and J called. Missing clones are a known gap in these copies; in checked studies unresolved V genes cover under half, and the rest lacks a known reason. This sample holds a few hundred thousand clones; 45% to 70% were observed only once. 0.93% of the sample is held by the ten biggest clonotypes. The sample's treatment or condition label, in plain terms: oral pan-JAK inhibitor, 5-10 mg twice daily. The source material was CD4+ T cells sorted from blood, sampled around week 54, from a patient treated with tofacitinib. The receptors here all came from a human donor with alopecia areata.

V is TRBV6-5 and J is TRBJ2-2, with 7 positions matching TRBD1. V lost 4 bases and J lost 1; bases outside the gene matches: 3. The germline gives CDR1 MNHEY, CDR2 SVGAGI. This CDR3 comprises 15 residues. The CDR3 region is CASSLTGRNTGELFF. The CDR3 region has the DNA TGTGCCAGCAGTTTGACAGGGAGGAACACCGGGGAGCTGTTTTTT.

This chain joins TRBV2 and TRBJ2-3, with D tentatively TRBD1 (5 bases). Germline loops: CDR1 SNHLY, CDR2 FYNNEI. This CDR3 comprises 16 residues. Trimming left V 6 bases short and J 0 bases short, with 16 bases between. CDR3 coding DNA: TGTGCCAGCAGCCCAGGGAAGTGGGCCAGCACAGATACGCAGTATTTT. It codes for CASSPGKWASTDTQYF. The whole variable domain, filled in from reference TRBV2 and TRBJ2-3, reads EPEVTQTPSHQVTQMGQEVILRCVPISNHLYFYWYRQILGQKVEFLVSFYNNEISEKSEIFDDQFSVERPDGSNFTLKIRSTKLEDSAMYFCASSPGKWASTDTQYFGPGTRLTVL.

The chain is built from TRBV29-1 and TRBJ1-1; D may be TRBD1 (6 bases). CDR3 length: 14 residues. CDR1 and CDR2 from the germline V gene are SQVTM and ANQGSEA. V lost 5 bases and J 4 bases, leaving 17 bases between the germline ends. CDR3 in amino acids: CSVSGRGSGTEAFF. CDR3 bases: TGCAGCGTTTCAGGAAGGGGGTCCGGCACTGAAGCTTTCTTT.

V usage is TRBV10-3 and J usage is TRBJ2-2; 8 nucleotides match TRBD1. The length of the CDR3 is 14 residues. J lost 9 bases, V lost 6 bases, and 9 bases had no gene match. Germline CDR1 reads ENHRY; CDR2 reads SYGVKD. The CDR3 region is CAIRGGQGERELFF. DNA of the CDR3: TGTGCCATCAGGGGAGGACAGGGTGAACGGGAGCTGTTTTTT.

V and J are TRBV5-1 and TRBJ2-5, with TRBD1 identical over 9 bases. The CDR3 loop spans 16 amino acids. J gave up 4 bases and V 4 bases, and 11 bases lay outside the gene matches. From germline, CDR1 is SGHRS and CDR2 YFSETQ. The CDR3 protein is CASSPAGTGSGETQYF. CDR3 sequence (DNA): TGCGCCAGCAGCCCCGCCGGGACAGGGTCTGGAGAGACCCAGTACTTC.

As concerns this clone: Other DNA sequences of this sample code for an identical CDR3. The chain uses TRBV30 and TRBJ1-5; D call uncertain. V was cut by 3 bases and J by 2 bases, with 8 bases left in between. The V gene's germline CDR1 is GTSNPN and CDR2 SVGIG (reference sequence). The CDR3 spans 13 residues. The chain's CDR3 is CAWSLGGNQPQHF. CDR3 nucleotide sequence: TGTGCCTGGAGCTTGGGTGGCAATCAGCCCCAGCATTTT.

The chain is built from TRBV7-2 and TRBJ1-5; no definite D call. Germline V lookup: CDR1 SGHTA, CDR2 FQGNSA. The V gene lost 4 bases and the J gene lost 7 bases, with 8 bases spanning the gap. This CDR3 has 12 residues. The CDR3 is CASSSRGQPQHF. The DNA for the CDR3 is TGTGCCAGCAGCTCCCGAGGGCAGCCCCAGCATTTT.

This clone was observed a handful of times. CDR3 region: CSVAFDRTEAFF. The CDR3 DNA reads as TGCAGCGTTGCCTTCGACCGCACTGAAGCTTTCTTT. This chain joins TRBV29-1 and TRBJ1-1; D unresolved. Trimming removed 4 bases from V and 4 bases from J, with 10 bases in between. Looked up from germline, CDR1 is SQVTM and CDR2 is ANQGSEA. This CDR3 spans 12 amino acids.

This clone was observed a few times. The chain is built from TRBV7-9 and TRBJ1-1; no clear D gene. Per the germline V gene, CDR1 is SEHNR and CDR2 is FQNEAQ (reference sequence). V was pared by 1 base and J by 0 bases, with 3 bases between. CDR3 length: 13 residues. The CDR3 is CASSLDLNTEAFF. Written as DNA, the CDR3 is TGTGCCAGCAGCTTAGACCTGAACACTGAAGCTTTCTTT.

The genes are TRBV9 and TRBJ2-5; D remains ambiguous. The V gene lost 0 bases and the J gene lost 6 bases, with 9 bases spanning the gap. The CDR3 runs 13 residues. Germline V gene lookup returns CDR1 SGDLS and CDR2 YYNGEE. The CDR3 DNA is TGTGCCAGCAGCGTAGATCACTTTCAGACCCAGTACTTC. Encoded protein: CASSVDHFQTQYF.

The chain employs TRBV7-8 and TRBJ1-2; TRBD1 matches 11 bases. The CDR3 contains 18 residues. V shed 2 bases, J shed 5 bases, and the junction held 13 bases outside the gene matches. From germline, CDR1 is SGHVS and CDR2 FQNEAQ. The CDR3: CASSLRADHRDRGYGYTF. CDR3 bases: TGTGCCAGCAGCTTAAGGGCAGATCATCGGGACAGGGGGTATGGCTACACCTTC.

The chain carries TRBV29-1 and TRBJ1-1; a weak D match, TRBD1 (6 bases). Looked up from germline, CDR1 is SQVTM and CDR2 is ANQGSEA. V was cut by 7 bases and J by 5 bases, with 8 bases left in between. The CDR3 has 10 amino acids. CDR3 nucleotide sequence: TGCAGCGGGGGGGCTACTGAAGCTTTCTTT. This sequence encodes CSGGATEAFF.

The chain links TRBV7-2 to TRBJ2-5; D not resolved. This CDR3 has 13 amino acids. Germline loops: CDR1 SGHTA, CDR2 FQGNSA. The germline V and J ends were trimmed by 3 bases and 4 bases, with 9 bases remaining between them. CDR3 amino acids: CASSFSPRETQYF. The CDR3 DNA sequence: TGTGCCAGCAGCTTTTCTCCTAGAGAGACCCAGTACTTC.

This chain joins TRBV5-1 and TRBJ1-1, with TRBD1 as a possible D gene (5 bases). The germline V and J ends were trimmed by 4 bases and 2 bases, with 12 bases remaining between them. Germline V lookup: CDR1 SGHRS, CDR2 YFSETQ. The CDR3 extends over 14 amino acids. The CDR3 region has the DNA TGCGCCAGCAGCCCTGGGACTACCAACACTGAAGCTTTCTTT. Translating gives CASSPGTTNTEAFF.

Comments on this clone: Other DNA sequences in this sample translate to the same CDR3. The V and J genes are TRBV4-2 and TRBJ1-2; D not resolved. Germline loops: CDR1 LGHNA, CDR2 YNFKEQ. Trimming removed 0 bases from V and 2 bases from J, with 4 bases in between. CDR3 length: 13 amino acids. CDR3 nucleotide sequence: TGTGCCAGCAGCCAAGAAGGGAACTATGGCTACACCTTC. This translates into CASSQEGNYGYTF.

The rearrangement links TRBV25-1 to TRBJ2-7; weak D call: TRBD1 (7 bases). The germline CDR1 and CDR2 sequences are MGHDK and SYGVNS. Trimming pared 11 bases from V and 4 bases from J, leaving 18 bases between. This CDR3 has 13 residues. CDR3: CASQGGPAYEQYF. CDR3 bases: TGTGCCTCCCAGGGGGGACCCGCATACGAGCAGTACTTC.

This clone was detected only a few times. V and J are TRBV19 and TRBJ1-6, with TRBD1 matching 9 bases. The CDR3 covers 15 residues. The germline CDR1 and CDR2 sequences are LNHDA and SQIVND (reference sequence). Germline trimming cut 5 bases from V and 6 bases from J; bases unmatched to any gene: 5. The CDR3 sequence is CASSPTGGINSPLHF. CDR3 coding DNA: TGTGCCAGTAGTCCGACAGGGGGTATTAATTCACCCCTCCACTTT.

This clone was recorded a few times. The CDR3 here is CASSQAPSGETQYF. The CDR3 DNA reads as TGCGCCAGCAGCCAAGCCCCCAGCGGAGAGACCCAGTACTTC. The V and J genes are TRBV4-1 and TRBJ2-5, with D perhaps TRBD2 (5 bases). CDR1 is MGHRA, CDR2 YSYEKL, per germline. Trimming left V 1 base short and J 4 bases short, with 10 bases between. This CDR3 spans 14 amino acids.